These T cell receptor beta chains were read from a single sample in a study of T cells in localized non-small cell lung cancer. Assay used: immunoSEQ multiplex PCR; TCRdb lists only in-frame clones, some missing. Among tens of thousands of clones, around 83% were seen once, and the ten largest hold about 8%. The sample in question was PBMCs, obtained before any cancer treatment. The receptors were gathered from a man between 40 and 70 years old with stage II lung adenocarcinoma. CDR3s include the opening cysteine and the closing phenylalanine or tryptophan. The order of the fields is CDR3 length, clone size, D gene, J gene, V gene, CDR3 protein, CDR3 DNA. A D gene is named only where the DNA matches it firmly. Only part of the rows carry a size: once, few, many, or a class if the clone is expanded.

length: 15; size: once; D: TRBD1; J: TRBJ2-7; V: TRBV6-1; CDR3: CASSDRDRGIYEQYF; DNA: TGTGCCAGCAGTGACAGGGACAGGGGGATCTACGAGCAGTACTTC
length: 16; size: .; D: .; J: TRBJ2-1; V: TRBV27; CDR3: CASSFGFGTTNNEQFF; DNA: TGTGCCAGCAGTTTTGGATTTGGGACCACAAACAATGAGCAGTTCTTC
length: 15; size: .; D: .; J: TRBJ2-1; V: TRBV19; CDR3: CATKGILRGYNEQFF; DNA: TGTGCCACCAAGGGTATATTGCGGGGCTACAATGAGCAGTTCTTC
length: 15; size: .; D: TRBD2; J: TRBJ2-1; V: TRBV18; CDR3: CASSPDWGGDNEQFF; DNA: TGTGCCAGCTCACCTGACTGGGGGGGGGACAATGAGCAGTTCTTC
length: 15; size: .; D: .; J: TRBJ1-2; V: TRBV28; CDR3: CASSLSSWGEDGYTF; DNA: TGTGCCAGCAGTTTAAGTTCGTGGGGCGAGGATGGCTACACCTTC
length: 15; size: .; D: .; J: TRBJ2-7; V: TRBV7-6; CDR3: CASSLGTGASYEQYF; DNA: TGTGCCAGCAGCTTAGGGACTGGGGCATCCTACGAGCAGTACTTC
length: 14; size: .; D: TRBD1; J: TRBJ2-1; V: TRBV2; CDR3: CASSQDRKGNEQFF; DNA: TGTGCCAGCAGTCAGGACAGGAAAGGAAATGAGCAGTTCTTC
length: 15; size: .; D: TRBD2; J: TRBJ2-1; V: TRBV18; CDR3: CASSPGGGVGDEQFF; DNA: TGTGCCAGCTCACCGGGGGGGGGAGTTGGAGATGAGCAGTTCTTC
length: 14; size: .; D: .; J: TRBJ2-1; V: TRBV11-2; CDR3: CASSLQRPEHEQFF; DNA: TGTGCCAGCAGCTTACAGAGGCCTGAACATGAGCAGTTCTTC
length: 13; size: .; D: .; J: TRBJ1-5; V: TRBV6-5; CDR3: CASAPSSNQPQHF; DNA: TGTGCCAGCGCCCCGAGCAGCAATCAGCCCCAGCATTTT
length: 12; size: .; D: TRBD1; J: TRBJ1-1; V: TRBV28; CDR3: CASSTQGAGAFF; DNA: TGTGCCAGCAGTACCCAGGGGGCGGGAGCTTTCTTT
length: 13; size: few; D: .; J: TRBJ2-5; V: TRBV2; CDR3: CASNGILRETQYF; DNA: TGTGCCAGCAACGGCATTCTCCGGGAGACCCAGTACTTC
length: 18; size: .; D: TRBD1; J: TRBJ2-6; V: TRBV7-9; CDR3: CASSLRQGRSSGANVLTF; DNA: TGTGCCAGCAGCTTGCGACAGGGGCGCTCCTCTGGGGCCAACGTCCTGACTTTC
length: 14; size: .; D: TRBD1; J: TRBJ1-5; V: TRBV28; CDR3: CASSDRAGSQPQHF; DNA: TGTGCCAGCAGTGACAGGGCTGGGAGTCAGCCCCAGCATTTT
length: 14; size: .; D: .; J: TRBJ2-7; V: TRBV5-1; CDR3: CASSKGVNAYEQYF; DNA: TGCGCCAGCAGCAAGGGTGTTAATGCCTACGAGCAGTACTTC
length: 15; size: .; D: TRBD1; J: TRBJ2-1; V: TRBV5-4; CDR3: CASSWGTDSYNEQFF; DNA: TGTGCCAGCAGCTGGGGGACAGACTCCTACAATGAGCAGTTCTTC
length: 14; size: .; D: .; J: TRBJ1-6; V: TRBV14; CDR3: CASSLLTGNSPLHF; DNA: TGTGCCAGCAGCCTTCTTACAGGGAATTCACCCCTCCACTTT
length: 17; size: .; D: .; J: TRBJ1-5; V: TRBV5-5; CDR3: CASSPDAEPYSNQPQHF; DNA: TGTGCCAGCAGCCCGGACGCGGAACCTTATAGCAATCAGCCCCAGCATTTT
length: 15; size: few; D: TRBD1; J: TRBJ2-5; V: TRBV5-6; CDR3: CASSLLNRGSETQYF; DNA: TGTGCCAGCAGCTTGTTGAACAGGGGGAGCGAGACCCAGTACTTC
length: 15; size: .; D: .; J: TRBJ2-7; V: TRBV6-5; CDR3: CASSLGGNTRDEQYF; DNA: TGTGCCAGCAGTCTGGGGGGAAATACCCGTGACGAGCAGTACTTC
length: 14; size: .; D: .; J: TRBJ2-2; V: TRBV5-1; CDR3: CASSLRTNTGELFF; DNA: TGCGCCAGCAGCCTTCGGACGAACACCGGGGAGCTGTTTTTT
length: 16; size: .; D: TRBD1; J: TRBJ2-1; V: TRBV7-7; CDR3: CASSLGLAGGDNEQFF; DNA: TGTGCTAGCAGCTTAGGTCTCGCAGGGGGAGACAATGAGCAGTTCTTC
length: 13; size: .; D: .; J: TRBJ2-7; V: TRBV4-1; CDR3: CASSPGSFYEQYF; DNA: TGCGCCAGCAGCCCAGGCAGCTTCTACGAGCAGTACTTC
length: 15; size: .; D: .; J: TRBJ2-3; V: TRBV18; CDR3: CASSPPGYGTDTQYF; DNA: TGTGCCAGCTCACCTCCAGGTTACGGCACAGATACGCAGTATTTT